Below are 25 T cell receptor beta chains sequenced from a single sample in a study of T-cell reconstitution after alpha-beta-depleted transplantation in children. Unique molecular identifiers tagged the TCRbeta library. TCRdb analysed the PCR reads with MiXCR anew, one entry per CDR3 protein. The sample holds about 200,000 distinct CDR3 sequences, 6.3% seen once. The specimen comprised PBMCs, sampled before TCRalphabeta/CD19-depleted stem cell transplant. These receptors were taken from a girl less than two years old with combined immunodeficiency, due to receive a stem cell transplant.

The sample holds many counts of this clonotype. This chain joins TRBV28 and TRBJ2-1; 8 nucleotides align to TRBD1. CDR1 MDHEN and CDR2 SYDVKM come from the germline V gene. CDR3 length: 16 residues. The J segment lost 2 bases and the V segment lost 3 bases, leaving 6 bases of the junction unmatched. DNA for the CDR3: TGTGCCAGCAGTTTGGGGACAGGTCGCGCCTACAATGAGCAGTTCTTC. Amino acids: CASSLGTGRAYNEQFF.

This clonotype was recorded at least ten times. The chain links TRBV3-1 to TRBJ2-2, with TRBD1 as a possible D gene (5 bases). In germline, CDR1 is LGHDT, CDR2 YNNKEL (reference sequence). The V end was cut by 4 bases, the J end by 7 bases, with 13 bases between. The CDR3 spans 14 residues. The CDR3 nucleotides are TGTGCCAGCAGCCGGCAGACAGCGTTCGGGGAGCTGTTTTTT. It yields the protein CASSRQTAFGELFF.

This clonotype was observed at least ten times. V and J are TRBV20-1 and TRBJ2-1, with D possibly matching TRBD2 (6 bases). V shed 5 bases and J shed 6 bases, with 11 bases lying between them. CDR3 length equals 12 residues. Germline CDR1 reads DFQATT; CDR2 reads SNEGSKA (reference sequence). The CDR3 sequence: CSAGGGTNEQFF. In DNA, the CDR3 is TGCAGTGCTGGTGGGGGGACCAATGAGCAGTTCTTC.

This clonotype appeared a few times. V gene TRBV7-8 combines with J gene TRBJ2-5; D not resolved. Germline CDR1 reads SGHVS; CDR2 reads FQNEAQ. This CDR3 is built from 15 residues. The V end was cut by 1 base, the J end by 1 base, with 10 bases between. CDR3 sequence (DNA): TGTGCCAGCAGCTTAGAGTACAGCCCCCAAGAGACCCAGTACTTC. Protein: CASSLEYSPQETQYF.

This clonotype was recorded a few times. The rearrangement uses TRBV25-1 and TRBJ1-2, with a weak D call TRBD1 (6 bases). V was clipped by 1 base and J by 8 bases, with 26 bases between them. The V gene's germline CDR1 is MGHDK and CDR2 SYGVNS. There are 18 residues in the CDR3. CDR3 protein: CASSELPGRGQIPWGYTF. For the CDR3, the DNA is TGTGCCAGCAGTGAATTGCCCGGTCGAGGACAGATCCCATGGGGCTACACCTTC.

The table lists this clonotype with many counts. In DNA, the CDR3 is TGTGCTAGTGGTTTGGGGACAAGCCCCTCGGGGCAAGAGACCCAGTACTTC. As protein: CASGLGTSPSGQETQYF. The rearrangement links TRBV12-5 to TRBJ2-5, with D perhaps TRBD1 or TRBD2 (5 bases each). Trimming removed 1 base at V and 2 bases at J, with 17 bases between. CDR3 length: 17 amino acids. Per the germline V gene, CDR1 is LGHNT and CDR2 is FRNRAP.

This clonotype occurred many times. The V gene is TRBV28, the J gene TRBJ1-1, with TRBD1 matching 8 bases. This CDR3 has 14 residues. Looked up from germline, CDR1 is MDHEN and CDR2 is SYDVKM. V dropped 6 bases and J dropped 1; count of bases not matched to a gene: 4. Here the CDR3 DNA reads TGTGCCAGCAGGGACAGGGTCCGGAACACTGAAGCTTTCTTT. Its protein is CASRDRVRNTEAFF.

This clonotype was picked up many times. The rearrangement links TRBV7-9 to TRBJ2-1; D is ambiguous. Germline lookup yields CDR1 SEHNR and CDR2 FQNEAQ (reference sequence). This CDR3 contains 17 residues. V dropped 0 bases and J dropped 7 bases, with 19 bases sitting between them. CDR3 nucleotides: TGTGCCAGCAGCTTAGCCTGGGCCCATCGCGACCAAAATGAGCAGTTCTTC. It yields the protein CASSLAWAHRDQNEQFF.

This clonotype came up many times. The CDR3 sequence is CASSLKGESSGANVLTF. CDR3 DNA: TGTGCCAGCAGCTTAAAGGGGGAGAGCTCTGGGGCCAACGTCCTGACTTTC. The chain carries TRBV7-2 and TRBJ2-6; possible D gene TRBD1, 6 bases. Germline V gene lookup returns CDR1 SGHTA and CDR2 FQGNSA. This CDR3 is built from 17 residues. V was clipped by 2 bases and J by 0 bases, with 11 bases between them.

The table lists this clonotype with many counts. The rearrangement joins TRBV28 to TRBJ2-1, with TRBD2 matching 12 bases. V trimming: 5 bases; J trimming: 3 bases; junction bases outside the gene matches: 5. From germline, CDR1 is MDHEN and CDR2 SYDVKM. The CDR3 sequence is 16 residues long. The CDR3 spells CASSEPGLAGYNEQFF. CDR3 bases: TGTGCCAGCAGTGAGCCGGGACTAGCGGGCTACAATGAGCAGTTCTTC.

As to this clonotype: A read error may explain this, as a much larger clone is one base away. The CDR3 here is CASSLNRGITEAFF. CDR3 DNA sequence: TGTGCCAGCAGCTTAAACAGGGGAATCACTGAAGCTTTCTTT. J is TRBJ1-1 and V is TRBV7-8; 7 bases match TRBD1. The germline V gene encodes CDR1 SGHVS and CDR2 FQNEAQ. The junction had 4 bases not matched to a gene; V was cut back by 2 bases and J by 4 bases. The CDR3 extends over 14 amino acids.

This clonotype was recorded at least ten times. This chain uses TRBV5-1 with TRBJ2-2, with D perhaps TRBD1 or TRBD2 (5 bases each). The CDR3 covers 15 residues. V lost 6 bases, J lost 3 bases, and 15 bases lay in between. CDR1 is SGHRS, CDR2 YFSETQ, per germline. As DNA, the CDR3 is TGCGCCAGCACCCCGAGTGGGGGATACACCGGGGAGCTGTTTTTT. It encodes CASTPSGGYTGELFF.

This clonotype came up many times. The chain joins TRBV11-1 to TRBJ2-7, with D perhaps TRBD2 (6 bases). This CDR3 is 14 amino acids long. Germline V lookup: CDR1 SGHAT, CDR2 FQDESV (reference sequence). Trimming cost V 5 bases and J 4 bases, with 15 bases left between them. The CDR3 coding sequence is TGTGCCAGCAGCCCCGCCTCGGGAGCATACGAGCAGTACTTC. Protein: CASSPASGAYEQYF.

This clonotype appeared many times. CDR3 loop: CASRPRRGQITDTQYF. The CDR3 DNA follows: TGTGCCAGCAGGCCTCGGAGGGGACAGATCACAGATACGCAGTATTTT. This chain uses TRBV27 with TRBJ2-3, with D perhaps matching TRBD1 (7 bases). CDR3 length: 16 amino acids. Trimming took 6 bases from V and 2 from J, leaving 18 bases between them. CDR1 is MNHEY and CDR2 is SMNVEV in the germline V gene (reference sequence).

This clonotype was counted at least ten times. V usage is TRBV7-7 and J usage is TRBJ2-2; 7 nucleotides align to TRBD1. Unmatched junction bases numbered 17, after V lost 3 bases and J lost 4 bases. Germline CDR1 reads SSHAT; CDR2 reads FNYEAQ (reference sequence). CDR3 size: 19 residues. The CDR3 sequence: CASSFCRTGENTCTGELFF. DNA of the CDR3: TGTGCCAGCAGCTTTTGTCGGACAGGCGAGAATACATGCACCGGGGAGCTGTTTTTT.

At least ten counts were recorded for this clonotype. This chain uses TRBV4-2 with TRBJ2-1; D unresolved. The CDR3 has 15 residues. Trimming left V 1 base short and J 8 bases short, with 15 bases between. Germline values: CDR1 LGHNA, CDR2 YNFKEQ. The CDR3 sequence is CASSQAALQSDEQFF. The CDR3 DNA sequence: TGTGCCAGCAGCCAAGCGGCCCTACAGAGCGATGAGCAGTTCTTC.

With regard to this clonotype: A read error is possible here, since a much larger clone lies one base away. The chain is built from TRBV29-1 and TRBJ1-2; D is uncertain. The CDR3 extends over 12 amino acids. CDR1 and CDR2 from the germline V gene are SQVTM and ANQGSEA. CDR3 in amino acids: CSVESATYGFTF. For the CDR3, the DNA is TGCAGCGTTGAATCAGCTACCTATGGCTTCACCTTC.

This clonotype was seen a handful of times. The chain has TRBV11-2 and TRBJ1-3, with unresolved D. Deletions cut 6 bases from V and 3 bases from J, with 12 bases between. The CDR3 loop spans 14 amino acids. The V gene's germline CDR1 is SGHAT and CDR2 FQNNGV. CDR3 bases: TGTGCCAGCAGGACCTTCGGCTTTGGAAACACCATATATTTT. Translating gives CASRTFGFGNTIYF.

This clonotype occurred many times. The chain is built from TRBV19 and TRBJ2-4; 10 nucleotides align to TRBD1. Looked up from germline, CDR1 is LNHDA and CDR2 is SQIVND (reference sequence). The CDR3 has 17 residues. The V segment lost 3 bases and the J segment 4 bases; nucleotides outside the gene matches: 9. CDR3 DNA sequence: TGTGCCAGTAGTATGGGACAGGGGATCGTGGGAAAAAACATTCAGTACTTC. This encodes CASSMGQGIVGKNIQYF.

This clonotype was recorded many times. J is TRBJ2-7 and V is TRBV28; D possibly corresponds to TRBD2 (6 bases). The CDR3 spans 18 residues. From germline, CDR1 is MDHEN and CDR2 SYDVKM. Trimming shortened V by 3 bases and J by 0 bases, and 21 bases separated the two germline ends. The CDR3 sequence is CASSLGTQLALTSYEQYF. The CDR3 DNA follows: TGTGCCAGCAGTTTGGGTACTCAACTAGCCCTTACCTCCTACGAGCAGTACTTC.

Comments on this clonotype: A much larger clone lies a single base off, so this may be a read error. The final CDR3 position lacks the conserved phenylalanine or tryptophan, pointing to a likely read error. The V and J genes are TRBV20-1 and TRBJ1-6; 9 bases align to TRBD1. Germline V CDR1 and CDR2: DFQATT, SNEGSKA (reference sequence). Losses at the gene ends were 3 bases for V and 10 bases for J; bases not matched to a gene: 10. The CDR3 sequence is 15 residues long. The CDR3, as DNA: TGCAGTGCTAGGGGGACAGGGCTAAATGGATCACCCCTCCACTCT. Protein sequence: CSARGTGLNGSPLHS.

This clonotype was observed at least ten times. The chain carries TRBV7-6 and TRBJ2-1; no firm D call. V was pared by 0 bases and J by 5 bases, with 14 bases between. In germline, CDR1 is SGHVS, CDR2 FNYEAQ. This CDR3 contains 16 residues. As DNA, the CDR3 is TGTGCCAGCAGCTTAGCGGGCGGAACTCCCGACAATGAGCAGTTCTTC. It is translated as CASSLAGGTPDNEQFF. Using reference TRBV7-6 and TRBJ2-1 for the parts outside the CDR3, the full variable domain is GAGVSQSPRYKVTKRGQDVALRCDPISGHVSLYWYRQALGQGPEFLTYFNYEAQQDKSGLPNDRFSAERPEGSISTLTIQRTEQRDSAMYRCASSLAGGTPDNEQFFGPGTRLTVL.

This clonotype was observed a handful of times. An end of the junction differs from the germline gene, which may be a read error. V is TRBV12-3 or TRBV12-4 and J is TRBJ2-2; 16 bases match TRBD2. This CDR3 is 19 amino acids long. The CDR3 nucleotides read TGTACCAGCAGTTCCCCGGGACTAGCGGGGGGGCTTTACACCGGGGAGCTGTTTTTT. This codes for CTSSSPGLAGGLYTGELFF.

This clonotype was observed many times. V is TRBV5-1 and J is TRBJ2-6; no definite D call. This CDR3 spans 16 amino acids. V lost 0 bases and J 0 bases, leaving 7 bases between the germline ends. Germline V gene lookup returns CDR1 SGHRS and CDR2 YFSETQ. The CDR3 region is CASSLGVYSGANVLTF. CDR3 in DNA: TGCGCCAGCAGCTTGGGGGTCTACTCTGGGGCCAACGTCCTGACTTTC.

This clonotype was detected many times. This rearrangement joins TRBV12-3 or TRBV12-4 to TRBJ2-7; 9 bases are shared with TRBD1. V shed 5 bases and J 2 bases; nucleotides not matched to a gene: 16. The CDR3 is made up of 18 amino acids. CDR3 loop: CASSPFPIPGQGTYEQYF. CDR3 in DNA: TGTGCCAGCAGTCCTTTCCCAATACCGGGACAGGGAACCTACGAGCAGTACTTC.